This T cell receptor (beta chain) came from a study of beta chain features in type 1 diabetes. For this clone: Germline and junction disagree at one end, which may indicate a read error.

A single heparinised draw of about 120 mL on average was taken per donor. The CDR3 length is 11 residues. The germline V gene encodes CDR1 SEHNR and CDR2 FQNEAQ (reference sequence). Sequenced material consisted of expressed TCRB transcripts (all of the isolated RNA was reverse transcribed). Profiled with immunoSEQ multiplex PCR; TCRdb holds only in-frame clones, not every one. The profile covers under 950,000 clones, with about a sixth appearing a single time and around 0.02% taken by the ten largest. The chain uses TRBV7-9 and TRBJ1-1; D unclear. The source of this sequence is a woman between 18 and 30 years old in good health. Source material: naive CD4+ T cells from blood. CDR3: CASSLAWFPEF. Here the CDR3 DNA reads TGTGCCAGCAGCTTAGCTTGGTTCCCAGAGTTT. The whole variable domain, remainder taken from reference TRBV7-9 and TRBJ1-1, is DTGVSQNPRHKITKRGQNVTFRCDPISEHNRLYWYRQTLGQGPEFLTYFQNEAQLEKSRLLSDRFSAERPKGSFSTLEIQRTEQGDSAMYLCASSLAWFPEFGQGTRLTVV.